This T cell receptor (beta chain) was found in a study of vaccination and CD4 T cells after COVID-19. Study-level information: Post-COVID draws came a median roughly 100 days after diagnosis (range 35 to 161). General study results and limits: SARS-CoV-2-reactive clonotypes showed a nonsignificant median rise from about 20 to 38.

As for this clonotype: Antigen: not known.

At the Johns Hopkins FTIC core, DNA taken from cultured CD4+ T cells was sequenced by way of the Oncomine TCR Beta short-read assay. MiXCR was run by TCRdb on the PCR reads, yielding one entry per CDR3 protein. The sample has around 23,000 distinct CDR3 sequences; about 40% are singletons. Trimming pared 0 bases from V and 2 bases from J, leaving 11 bases between. This CDR3 is 14 amino acids long. Germline V gene lookup returns CDR1 DFQATT and CDR2 SNEGSKA (reference sequence). The time point was: late sampling 161 to 241 days after vaccination in three convalescent patients. As to treatment: roughly 10-day PBMC culture with coronavirus spike peptide pools or control peptides (ViraFEST assay).

The chain recombines TRBV20-1 with TRBJ2-7; D remains ambiguous. The source material was CD4+ T cells from blood, cultured in vitro, sampled about 7 months after SARS-CoV-2 vaccination. This receptor was identified in a human donor who had recovered from COVID-19. CDR3 nucleotides: TGCAGTGCTAGAGACGACGGACCAACCTACGAGCAGTACTTC. Its translation: CSARDDGPTYEQYF.